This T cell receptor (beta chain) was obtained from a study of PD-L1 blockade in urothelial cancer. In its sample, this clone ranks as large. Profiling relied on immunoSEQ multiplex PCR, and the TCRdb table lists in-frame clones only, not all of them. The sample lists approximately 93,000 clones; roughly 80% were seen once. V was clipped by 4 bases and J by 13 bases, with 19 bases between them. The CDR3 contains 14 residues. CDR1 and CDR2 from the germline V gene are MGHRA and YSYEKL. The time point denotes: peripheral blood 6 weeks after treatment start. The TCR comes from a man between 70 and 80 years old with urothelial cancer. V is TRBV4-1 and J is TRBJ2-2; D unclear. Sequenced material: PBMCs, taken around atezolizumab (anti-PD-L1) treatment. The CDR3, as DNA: TGCGCCAGCAGCCTCAATGACCTTGACAATTGGCTGTTTTTT. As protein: CASSLNDLDNWLFF.